One and the same sample provided the 24 T cell receptor beta chains below, sequenced in a study of blood T cell repertoires in COVID-19. The table came from immunoSEQ multiplex PCR; TCRdb's copy has only in-frame clones and leaves some out. The sample consists of about 170,000 clones, approximately 86% of them appearing once. The sequenced sample was peripheral blood. The receptors shown here come from a woman aged 80 or over with COVID-19, enrolled during active disease.

The gene calls are TRBV9 and TRBJ2-7; 7 bases are shared with TRBD2. The CDR3 covers 13 residues. The V gene end was trimmed by 3 bases and the J gene end by 4 bases; junction bases not matched to a gene: 4. Germline loops: CDR1 SGDLS, CDR2 YYNGEE. In nucleotides, the CDR3 is TGTGCCAGCAGCGACCGCGGGAGTTACGAGCAGTACTTC. It encodes CASSDRGSYEQYF.

This clone has only a few counts. The chain has TRBV5-1 and TRBJ1-4; 8 nucleotides line up with TRBD1. CDR1 is SGHRS, CDR2 YFSETQ, per germline. V lost 3 bases and J lost 8; bases outside the gene matches: 6. This CDR3 region has 14 residues. CDR3 loop: CASSSPGGQEKLFF. CDR3 coding DNA: TGCGCCAGCAGCTCCCCAGGGGGCCAAGAAAAACTGTTTTTT.

This sequence joins TRBV5-4 and TRBJ1-5; TRBD1 matches at 7 bases. V dropped 4 bases and J dropped 3; count of bases not matched to a gene: 4. Germline assignment: CDR1 SGHNT and CDR2 YYREEE (reference sequence). The CDR3 sequence is 14 residues long. CDR3 sequence: CASSLQGHNQPQHF. In DNA, the CDR3 is TGTGCCAGCAGCCTACAGGGGCACAATCAGCCCCAGCATTTT.

The chain is built from TRBV7-6 and TRBJ2-2, with 8 bases identical to TRBD2. Germline V CDR1 and CDR2: SGHVS, FNYEAQ. The J segment lost 8 bases and the V segment lost 5 bases, leaving 16 bases of the junction unmatched. The CDR3 is 17 amino acids. For the CDR3, the DNA is TGTGCCAGCAGCCCCACCGCCGACGGGGGGGCTTTGGGGGAGCTGTTTTTT. Protein: CASSPTADGGALGELFF.

The V call is TRBV7-2, the J call TRBJ2-1; TRBD2 matches 8 bases. CDR3 length equals 14 residues. Germline V gene data show CDR1 as SGHTA and CDR2 as FQGNSA. V lost 1 base to trimming and J lost 7 bases; unmatched junction nucleotides: 3. The chain's CDR3 is CASSLGTSRNEQFF. CDR3 DNA sequence: TGTGCCAGCAGCTTAGGGACTAGCAGAAATGAGCAGTTCTTC.

The chain employs TRBV6-4 and TRBJ1-2; D remains unclear. Germline V gives CDR1 MRHNA, CDR2 SNTAGT. This CDR3 is 14 amino acids long. V gave up 7 bases and J gave up 4 bases, with 16 bases separating them. This CDR3 reads CASTTEAGSYGYTF. The CDR3 nucleotides read TGTGCCAGCACCACCGAAGCTGGTTCCTATGGCTACACCTTC.

This rearrangement joins TRBV9 to TRBJ2-7, with D possibly matching TRBD2 (6 bases). Germline V CDR1 and CDR2: SGDLS, YYNGEE. The length of the CDR3 is 14 residues. Trimming cost V 3 bases and J 0 bases, with 10 bases left between them. CDR3 loop: CASSASVSSYEQYF. For the CDR3, the DNA is TGTGCCAGCAGCGCTAGCGTTAGCTCCTACGAGCAGTACTTC.

The chain joins TRBV19 to TRBJ1-2, with D unresolved. Trimming shortened V by 8 bases and J by 2 bases, and 15 bases separated the two germline ends. CDR1 is LNHDA, CDR2 SQIVND, per germline (reference sequence). This CDR3 spans 14 amino acids. The DNA of the CDR3 is TGTGCCAGTCGCAGGCCTGCGGGAAACTATGGCTACACCTTC. This encodes CASRRPAGNYGYTF. The entire variable domain, with the rest obtained from reference TRBV19 and TRBJ1-2, is as follows: DGGITQSPKYLFRKEGQNVTLSCEQNLNHDAMYWYRQDPGQGLRLIYYSQIVNDFQKGDIAEGYSVSREKKESFPLTVTSAQKNPTAFYLCASRRPAGNYGYTFGSGTRLTVV.

V usage is TRBV7-6 and J usage is TRBJ2-7; possibly TRBD2 for D (5 bases). This CDR3 has 16 residues. In germline, CDR1 is SGHVS, CDR2 FNYEAQ. Trimming took 1 base from V and 3 from J, leaving 16 bases between them. The CDR3: CASSLDPKRVSYEQYF. The CDR3 coding sequence is TGTGCCAGCAGCTTAGACCCCAAGAGGGTGAGCTACGAGCAGTACTTC.

The chain couples TRBV10-3 to TRBJ1-6; D gene unclear. V was clipped by 2 bases and J by 6 bases, with 11 bases between them. The CDR3 runs to 15 residues. From germline, CDR1 is ENHRY and CDR2 SYGVKD. CDR3 in DNA: TGTGCCATCAGTGAGGGTTCCGAGTCTAATTCACCCCTCCACTTT. It codes for CAISEGSESNSPLHF.

The chain combines TRBV5-4 with TRBJ2-5, with TRBD2 matching 9 bases. The CDR3 is 15 amino acids. CDR1 is SGHNT and CDR2 is YYREEE in the germline V gene (reference sequence). The ends lost 2 bases at V and 5 bases at J; junction bases unmatched: 7. The CDR3: CASSLETSGVETQYF. The DNA for the CDR3 is TGTGCCAGCAGCTTAGAGACTAGCGGCGTGGAGACCCAGTACTTC.

The V call is TRBV19, the J call TRBJ1-2; D remains unclear. V was clipped by 4 bases and J by 4 bases, with 13 bases between them. This CDR3 contains 14 residues. Germline V gives CDR1 LNHDA, CDR2 SQIVND (reference sequence). In DNA, the CDR3 is TGTGCCAGTAGTACAGGCTCGGGAGGCTATGGCTACACCTTC. This encodes CASSTGSGGYGYTF.

This sequence joins TRBV5-4 and TRBJ1-2; no reliable D call. Between the trimmed V and J ends, which lost 4 bases and 0 bases, there was a span of 10 bases. CDR3 size: 14 residues. Germline CDR1 SGHNT, CDR2 YYREEE (reference sequence). CDR3 DNA sequence: TGTGCCAGCAGCCAATCCGGGACTAACTATGGCTACACCTTC. Its translation: CASSQSGTNYGYTF.

The sample holds one count of this clone. The DNA is left out, because the CDR3 cannot be placed on it with certainty; the CDR3 is given as TCRdb lists it. The chain combines TRBV27 with TRBJ2-7; the listed D gene, TRBD1, was not tested against the DNA. CDR1 is MNHEY, CDR2 SMNVEV, per germline (reference sequence). The CDR3 spans 15 residues, counting both ends. The CDR3 region is CASSSSTGAIGLQYF.

The gene calls are TRBV9 and TRBJ1-1, with TRBD1 matching 7 bases. The V gene's germline CDR1 is SGDLS and CDR2 YYNGEE. The CDR3 contains 13 residues. The J segment lost 4 bases and the V segment lost 4 bases, leaving 4 bases of the junction unmatched. CDR3 amino acids: CASSPTGSTEAFF. The CDR3, as DNA: TGTGCCAGCAGCCCGACAGGGAGCACTGAAGCTTTCTTT.

This clone has a single count. The chain uses TRBV6-5 and TRBJ1-3; 7 bases are a match to TRBD1. Germline CDR1 is MNHEY and CDR2 is SVGAGI. The CDR3 is 14 residues long. J lost 9 bases, V lost 6 bases, and 11 bases had no gene match. The CDR3 DNA reads as TGTGCCAGCAGGGGGGACAGAGCGGGTGGCACCATATATTTT. It encodes CASRGDRAGGTIYF.

CDR3 loop: CASSKDRTTNEKLFF. CDR3 nucleotide sequence: TGTGCCAGCAGCAAAGACAGAACAACTAATGAAAAACTGTTTTTT. This chain links TRBV21-1 with TRBJ1-4; TRBD1 was called by the table and not checked on the DNA. TRBV21-1 is a documented pseudogene. The CDR3 sequence is 15 residues long.

J is TRBJ2-2 and V is TRBV3-1 (or the pseudogene TRBV3-2); 10 positions match TRBD2. Trimming cost V 4 bases and J 6 bases; bases outside gene matches: 5. CDR1 is LGHDT and CDR2 is YNNKEL in the germline V gene (reference sequence). The CDR3 runs to 15 residues. The CDR3 DNA sequence: TGTGCCAGCAGCCCCATAGCGGGAGGTTCCGGGGAGCTGTTTTTT. Protein product: CASSPIAGGSGELFF.

The chain is built from TRBV13 and TRBJ1-2; D is undetermined. V gave up 1 base and J gave up 4 bases, with 22 bases separating them. Germline assignment: CDR1 PRHDT and CDR2 FYEKMQ (reference sequence). The CDR3 runs 18 residues. The CDR3 sequence: CASSLVRRIVVPFYGYTF. CDR3 coding DNA: TGTGCCAGCAGCTTAGTACGCAGGATTGTGGTGCCTTTCTATGGCTACACCTTC.

The chain employs TRBV6-2 or TRBV6-3 and TRBJ2-7; 10 positions agree with TRBD1. V gave up 2 bases and J gave up 6 bases; unmatched junction bases: 13. This CDR3 has 17 residues. Germline values: CDR1 MNHEY, CDR2 SVGEGT. The CDR3 DNA is TGTGCCAGCAGTTACCCGAGAAAGACCGGGACAGGGGTCGAGCAGTACTTC. This sequence encodes CASSYPRKTGTGVEQYF.

This chain joins TRBV2 and TRBJ2-7, with 10 bases aligning to TRBD2. CDR3 length: 17 amino acids. V lost 6 bases and J lost 5; bases outside the gene matches: 16. From germline, CDR1 is SNHLY and CDR2 FYNNEI. CDR3 in amino acids: CASSGRTSGIVPHEQYF. In DNA, the CDR3 is TGTGCCAGCAGCGGGAGGACTAGCGGTATAGTCCCCCACGAGCAGTACTTC.

Concerning this clone: Other nucleotide sequences from this sample produce the same CDR3. J is TRBJ2-2 and V is TRBV6-5; 7 nucleotides match TRBD1. CDR3 length: 14 amino acids. The V gene end was trimmed by 9 bases and the J gene end by 0 bases; junction bases not matched to a gene: 4. Germline loops: CDR1 MNHEY, CDR2 SVGAGI. Here the CDR3 reads CASPGTANTGELFF. The DNA of the CDR3 is TGTGCCAGTCCCGGGACAGCGAACACCGGGGAGCTGTTTTTT.

The chain recombines TRBV27 with TRBJ1-3, with D perhaps matching TRBD1 (5 bases). The germline V gene encodes CDR1 MNHEY and CDR2 SMNVEV (reference sequence). The CDR3 is 16 residues long. Deletions cut 6 bases from V and 3 bases from J, with 18 bases between. This CDR3 is CASSLRAPGGGNTIYF. CDR3 DNA sequence: TGTGCCAGCAGCCTCAGGGCCCCCGGTGGTGGAAACACCATATATTTT.

The chain has TRBV4-3 and TRBJ2-2; 7 positions match TRBD2. This CDR3 is built from 13 residues. The germline gives CDR1 LGHNA, CDR2 YSLEER. Trimming removed 2 bases from V and 6 bases from J; junction bases left unmatched: 0. The CDR3 nucleotides are TGCGCCAGCAGCCAACGGGGGGCCGGGGAGCTGTTTTTT. Amino acids: CASSQRGAGELFF.